The clone carrying this T cell receptor beta chain showed up just a few times. The antigen is undetermined. Indicated time point: week 35, safety follow-up. With topical imiquimod, each dose of the vaccine consisted of 300 ug of mutant IDH1 20-mer peptide. Patients received eight vaccinations in weeks 1, 3, 5, 7, 11, 15, 19, 23. New WHO grade 3 or 4 IDH1-mutant, ATRX-lost astrocytomas were present in all donors. TCRdb's table, derived via immunoSEQ multiplex PCR, lists solely in-frame clones and lacks some. The sample has under 40,000 clones; approximately 80% are singletons. These data belong to a study of a mutant IDH1 vaccine in newly diagnosed glioma. The CDR3 is 14 amino acids. The V gene's germline CDR1 is KGHSH and CDR2 LQKENI. The V and J ends lost 5 bases and 3 bases respectively, with 11 bases between them.

V gene TRBV18 combines with J gene TRBJ1-5; perhaps TRBD1 as D (5 bases). The TCR comes from a woman in her thirties or forties with glioma. The specimen comprised PBMCs, sampled from a glioma patient whose treatment included an IDH1 peptide vaccine. The CDR3 coding sequence is TGTGCCAGCTCATGGGGCGGATACAATCAGCCCCAGCATTTT. Amino acids: CASSWGGYNQPQHF.